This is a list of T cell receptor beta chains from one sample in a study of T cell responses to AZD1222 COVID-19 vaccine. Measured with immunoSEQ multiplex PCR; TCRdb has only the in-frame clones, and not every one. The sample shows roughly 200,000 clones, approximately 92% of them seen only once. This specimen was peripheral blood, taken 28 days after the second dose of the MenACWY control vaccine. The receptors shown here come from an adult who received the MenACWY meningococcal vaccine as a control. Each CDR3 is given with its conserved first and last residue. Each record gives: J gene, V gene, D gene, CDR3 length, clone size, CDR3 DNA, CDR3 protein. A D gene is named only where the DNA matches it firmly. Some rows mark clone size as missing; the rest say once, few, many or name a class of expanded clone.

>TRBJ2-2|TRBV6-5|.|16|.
TGTGCCAGCAGTTACGCGGGACTGGGCGAGGCCGGGGAGCTGTTTTTT
CASSYAGLGEAGELFF
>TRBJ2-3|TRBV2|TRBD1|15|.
TGTGCCAGCAGACAGGGGCAAACTAGCACAGATACGCAGTATTTT
CASRQGQTSTDTQYF
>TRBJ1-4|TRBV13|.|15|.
TGTGCCAGCAGCTTCAGGGCTACAACTAATGAAAAACTGTTTTTT
CASSFRATTNEKLFF
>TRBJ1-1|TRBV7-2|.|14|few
TGTGCCAGCAGCGAAACTAATTTCAAGTCTGAAGCTTTCTTT
CASSETNFKSEAFF
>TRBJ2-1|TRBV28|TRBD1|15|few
TGTGCCAGCAGTCAGCCGACAGGGGGAGGAGATGAGCAGTTCTTC
CASSQPTGGGDEQFF
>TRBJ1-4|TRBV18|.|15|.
TGTGCCAGCTCACCCGGGGAGCCGAGGGGTGAAAAACTGTTTTTT
CASSPGEPRGEKLFF
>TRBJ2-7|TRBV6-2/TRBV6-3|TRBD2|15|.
TGTGCCAGCAGTTTCCCGGGGGGGTCCATGTACGAGCAGTACTTC
CASSFPGGSMYEQYF
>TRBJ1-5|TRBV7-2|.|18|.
TGTGCCAGCAGCTTATTGGGCAGAACTTTGAGTAGCAATCAGCCCCAGCATTTT
CASSLLGRTLSSNQPQHF
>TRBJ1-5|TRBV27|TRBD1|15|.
TGTGCCAGCAGTTCTGGACAGGGTAGCGATCAGCCCCAGCATTTT
CASSSGQGSDQPQHF
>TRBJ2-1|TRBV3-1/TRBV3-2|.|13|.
TGTGCCAGCAGCCAAGATAGTTGGGCTGGGCAGTTCTTC
CASSQDSWAGQFF
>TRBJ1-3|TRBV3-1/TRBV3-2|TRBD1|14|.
TGTGCCAGCAGCCACGGACAGGAACGAAACACCATATATTTT
CASSHGQERNTIYF
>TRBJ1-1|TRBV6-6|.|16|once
TGTGCCAGCAGTTACTCGACTGGGCGGGGAACGCCTGAAGCTTTCTTT
CASSYSTGRGTPEAFF
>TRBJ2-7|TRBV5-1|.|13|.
TGCGCCAGCAGCTTGGCCAGGGGTACCGAGCAGTACTTC
CASSLARGTEQYF
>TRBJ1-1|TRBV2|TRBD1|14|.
TGTGCCAGCAGCATCGGACAGGGTGGAACTGAAGCTTTCTTT
CASSIGQGGTEAFF
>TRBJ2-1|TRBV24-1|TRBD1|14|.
TGTGCCACCAGCAGACAGGGGTTATACAATGAGCAGTTCTTC
CATSRQGLYNEQFF
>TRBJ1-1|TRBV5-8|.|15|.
TGTGCCAGCAGCGCGTACAGCCTCAGCCTCGGGCGGGCTTTCTTT
CASSAYSLSLGRAFF
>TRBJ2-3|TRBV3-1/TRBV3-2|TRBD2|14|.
TGTGCCAGCAGCGCCACCGGGAGGACCCCTACGCAGTATTTT
CASSATGRTPTQYF
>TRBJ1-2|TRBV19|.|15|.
TGTGCCAGTAGTCGAGACGCCCTGGCTAACTATGGCTACACCTTC
CASSRDALANYGYTF
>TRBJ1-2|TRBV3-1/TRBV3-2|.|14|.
TGTGCCAGCAGCCAAGTCCGTAGGGTCGGTGGCTACACCTTC
CASSQVRRVGGYTF
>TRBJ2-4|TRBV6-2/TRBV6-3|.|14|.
TGTGCCAGCAGTGACCCGGGACTTAAAAACATTCAGTACTTC
CASSDPGLKNIQYF
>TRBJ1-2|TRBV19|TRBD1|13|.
TGTGCCAGTAGTGTGGGACAGGGGCATGGCTACACCTTC
CASSVGQGHGYTF
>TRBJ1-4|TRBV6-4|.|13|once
TGTGCCAGCAGTGAAGAGGTGGATGAAAAACTGTTTTTT
CASSEEVDEKLFF
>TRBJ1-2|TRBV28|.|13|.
TGTGCCAGCAGTTTCGGAGGAAGCGGAGGCTACACCTTC
CASSFGGSGGYTF
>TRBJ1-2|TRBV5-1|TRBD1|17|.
TGCGCCAGCAGCTTGTGGGGACAGGGGGACCAGGGAGTAGGCTACACCTTC
CASSLWGQGDQGVGYTF
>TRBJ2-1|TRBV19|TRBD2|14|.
TGTGCCAGTAGTATAGGGGGAGGGTACAATGAGCAGTTCTTC
CASSIGGGYNEQFF
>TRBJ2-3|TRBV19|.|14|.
TGTGCCAGTAGTATAGCAGCAGGCACAGATACGCAGTATTTT
CASSIAAGTDTQYF
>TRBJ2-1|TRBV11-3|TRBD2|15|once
TGTGCCAGCAGCTTCGGACTAGCGGGAGACAATGAGCAGTTCTTC
CASSFGLAGDNEQFF
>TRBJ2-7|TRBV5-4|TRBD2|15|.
TGTGCCAGCAGCTCCTTAGCGGGTCAAACCTACGAGCAGTACTTC
CASSSLAGQTYEQYF